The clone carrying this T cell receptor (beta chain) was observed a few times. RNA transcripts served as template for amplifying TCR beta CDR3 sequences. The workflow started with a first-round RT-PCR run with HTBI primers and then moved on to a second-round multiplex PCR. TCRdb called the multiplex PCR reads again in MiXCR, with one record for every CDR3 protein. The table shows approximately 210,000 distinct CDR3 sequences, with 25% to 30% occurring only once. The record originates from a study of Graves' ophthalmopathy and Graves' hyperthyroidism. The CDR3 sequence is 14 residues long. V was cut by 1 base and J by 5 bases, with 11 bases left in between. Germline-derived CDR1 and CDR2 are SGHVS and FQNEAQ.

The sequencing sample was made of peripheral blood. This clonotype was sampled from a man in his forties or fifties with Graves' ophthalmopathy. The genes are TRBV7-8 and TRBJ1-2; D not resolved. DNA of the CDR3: TGTGCCAGCAGCTTAGTTAGGGCCAGTTATGGCTACACCTTC. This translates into CASSLVRASYGYTF.